This T cell receptor beta chain originates from a study of blood T cells in healthy people across ages. In its sample, this clonotype was seen a few times. The junction had 8 bases not matched to a gene; V was cut back by 2 bases and J by 9 bases. There are 15 residues in the CDR3. Germline V gene lookup returns CDR1 SGHTA and CDR2 FQGNSA. PCR was performed a second time for about 7 to 12 cycles using a sample-barcoded 5' primer and a J-beta primer mix. TCRdb reprocessed the 5' RACE reads via MiXCR and lists one record per CDR3 protein. The sample consists of about a million distinct CDR3 sequences, roughly half of them appearing once.

This TCR was sampled from a woman in her fifties or sixties in good health. This chain connects TRBV7-2 to TRBJ2-1; 9 bases are shared with TRBD2. Sequencing was carried out using blood. CDR3 residues: CASSLNRAGGGEQFF. The CDR3 DNA reads TGTGCCAGCAGCTTAAATCGAGCGGGAGGAGGTGAGCAGTTCTTC.